This TCR beta chain stems from a study of T cells in Graves' hyperthyroidism and ophthalmopathy. This CDR3 has 11 residues. Germline V gives CDR1 ENHRY, CDR2 SYGVKD. Trimming stripped 6 bases from V and 6 bases from J, with 8 bases between. The source material, RNA transcripts, was used to amplify TCR beta CDR3 regions. RT-PCR in the first round (using the HTBI primer set) targeted the TCR CDR3. A single record per CDR3 protein comes from TCRdb applying MiXCR to the multiplex PCR reads. This sample has 450,000 to 700,000 distinct CDR3 sequences, with about 43% found just once. Sequenced sample: peripheral blood or thyroid tissue (not recorded which). V gene TRBV10-3 combines with J gene TRBJ1-2, with D maybe TRBD1 (6 bases). This clonotype originated in an adult woman with Graves' disease, either hyperthyroidism or ophthalmopathy (not recorded which). The DNA for the CDR3 is TGTGCCATCAGGGAGGGGGATGGCTACACCTTC. Amino acid sequence: CAIREGDGYTF.